This T cell receptor beta chain derives from a study of blood T cell repertoires in COVID-19 (dated by TCRdb to the early 2020s). Context from the whole study: Collaborator samples came from the United States, Italy and Spain and covered acute and convalescent phases of COVID-19. The material from the prospective study consisted of cDNA or gDNA derived from T cells, B-cell-depleted T cells, or PBMCs. Deeply sampled blood TCRbeta repertoires from subjects exposed to, actively infected with, or recovered from COVID-19 were included in the dataset. The repertoires were released in a freely available public database intended as a resource for research on the immune response to SARS-CoV-2. The samples were drawn from the first 160 participants of the ongoing ImmuneRACE study and from some 1,300 subjects provided by 6 global collaborators. Nearly every sample came with metadata listing a de-identified subject ID, COVID-19 status, age in years and sex. Where available, HLA class I and class II types were taken from metadata supplied by the sample provider and were not determined by assay-based typing. General findings and caveats noted by the study authors: How much clinical and demographic metadata was included differed by source and by participant, and the metadata was provided uncurated.

TCRbeta CDR3 regions were amplified from genomic DNA by means of the immunoSEQ Assay, a bias-controlled multiplex PCR. The paper's data handling went like this. The number of nucleated cells in each sample was estimated by amplification of reference gene primers within the assay. To quantify the absolute abundance of each unique TCRbeta CDR3 rearrangement, sequence reads were collapsed and filtered. Productive Simpson clonality was computed per sample as the square root of Simpson's diversity index over productive rearrangements. TCRdb re-hosts the immuneACCESS table, in-frame sequences only. Its copies lack some clones; in the studies checked, an unresolved V gene accounts for under half of them, and the cause for the rest is not known. V and J calls and clone size are those listed in that table; D and trimming were worked out from the DNA. The sample records about 190,000 clones, roughly nine tenths of which are singletons. The top ten clonotypes cover around 1.1% of the sample.

Collaborating institutions collected whole blood in K2EDTA tubes following their own protocols. For TCRbeta analysis, collaborators shipped samples as frozen whole blood, isolated PBMCs, or DNA extracted from either of those sample types. A word on this clone: Its antigen is not yet known. Base qualities are not provided; no much larger clone lies one nucleotide away.

Sequencing was carried out using peripheral blood. The clonotype was recovered from a man younger than 45 with acute or convalescent COVID-19.

The bases read TGTGCAACAGCCTTTACAGGGGAAGGCTACGAGCAGTACTTC. It is translated as CATAFTGEGYEQYF. The chain employs TRBV27 and TRBJ2-7; 7 bases in the junction line up with TRBD1. CDR1 and CDR2 (MNHEY, SMNVEV) derive from the germline V gene (reference sequence). The CDR3 starts with the cysteine, ends with the phenylalanine, and has 14 residues. The read is trimmed to its CDR3 DNA, 42 bases read in frame from base 1.